The next 22 T cell receptor beta chains were all read from a single sample in a study of blood T cell repertoires in COVID-19. Assay: immunoSEQ multiplex PCR; the TCRdb copy retains only in-frame clones and omits some. Found here are under 45,000 clones, about 85% of them singletons; the top ten hold about 3%. The sample was peripheral blood. These receptor sequences come from a man aged 70-80 years with COVID-19, enrolled during active disease.

CDR3 residues: CATSADDGLAGRWSTGELFF. The CDR3 nucleotides read TGTGCCACCAGTGCCGATGACGGACTAGCGGGACGCTGGAGCACCGGGGAGCTGTTTTTT. V usage is TRBV24-1 and J usage is TRBJ2-2; 12 nucleotides match TRBD2. The CDR3 sequence is 20 residues long. Germline V gene sequence: CDR1 KGHDR, CDR2 SFDVKD. Trimming cost V 5 bases and J 4 bases; bases outside gene matches: 16.

The J gene is TRBJ2-2, the V gene TRBV7-3, with 8 bases aligning to TRBD1. Germline V CDR1 and CDR2: SGHTA, FQGTGA. V shed 5 bases and J 4 bases; nucleotides not matched to a gene: 6. The CDR3 spans 15 residues. The CDR3 reads CASSLTGTGTGELFF. In nucleotides, the CDR3 is TGTGCCAGCAGCCTCACCGGGACAGGCACCGGGGAGCTGTTTTTT.

The chain employs TRBV11-2 and TRBJ2-3, with 7 bases matching TRBD1. The ends lost 4 bases at V and 2 bases at J; junction bases unmatched: 9. The CDR3 sequence is 16 residues long. Germline CDR1 is SGHAT and CDR2 is FQNNGV. CDR3 loop: CASSSLTGLPTDTQYF. CDR3 sequence (DNA): TGTGCCAGCAGCTCCCTGACAGGGTTGCCCACAGATACGCAGTATTTT.

This chain joins TRBV10-2 and TRBJ1-1; TRBD1 aligns across 9 bases. Germline values: CDR1 WSHSY, CDR2 SAAADI. The V and J ends lost 5 bases and 4 bases, in that order; junction bases with no gene match: 8. This CDR3 has 15 amino acids. The DNA of the CDR3 is TGCGCCAGCAGTTCCCTCGGACAGGGGAGCACTGAAGCTTTCTTT. It is translated as CASSSLGQGSTEAFF.

The V and J genes are TRBV7-6 and TRBJ2-7; 13 bases agree with TRBD2. This CDR3 contains 15 residues. After removal of 4 bases from V and 7 bases from J, the junction contained 7 bases not matched to a gene. CDR1 is SGHVS, CDR2 FNYEAQ, per germline. The CDR3 protein is CASSSSGLAGEEQYF. CDR3 DNA: TGTGCCAGCAGCTCCTCCGGACTAGCGGGAGAAGAGCAGTACTTC.

The J gene is TRBJ1-6, the V gene TRBV7-2; tentatively, D is TRBD1 (6 bases). V lost 4 bases, J lost 2 bases, and 12 bases lay in between. The CDR3 length is 16 residues. In germline, CDR1 is SGHTA, CDR2 FQGNSA. CDR3 bases: TGTGCCAGCAGCTCTTACAGGGATACCTATAATTCACCCCTCCACTTT. This sequence encodes CASSSYRDTYNSPLHF.

V and J are TRBV5-1 and TRBJ1-1, with D possibly being TRBD1 (6 bases). The CDR3 has 17 amino acids. Germline CDR1 reads SGHRS; CDR2 reads YFSETQ. V dropped 0 bases and J dropped 3 bases, with 18 bases sitting between them. CDR3 residues: CASSLVGTTRLDTEAFF. The CDR3 region has the DNA TGCGCCAGCAGCTTGGTAGGGACAACCCGACTCGACACTGAAGCTTTCTTT.

This clone was picked up a small number of times. The gene calls are TRBV15 and TRBJ1-6; D uncertain. Trimming cost V 5 bases and J 7 bases, with 12 bases left between them. The CDR3 runs to 14 residues. CDR1 is LNHNV, CDR2 YYDKDF, per germline (reference sequence). The chain's CDR3 is CATSPYGGNSPLHF. For the CDR3, the DNA is TGTGCCACCAGCCCTTATGGAGGGAATTCACCCCTCCACTTT. Looking up the rest from reference TRBV15 and TRBJ1-6 gives the full variable domain: DAMVIQNPRYQVTQFGKPVTLSCSQTLNHNVMYWYQQKSSQAPKLLFHYYDKDFNNEADTPDNFQSRRPNTSFCFLDIRSPGLGDTAMYLCATSPYGGNSPLHFGNGTRLTVT.

In its sample, this clone was seen a few times. This chain joins TRBV27 and TRBJ2-1, with D maybe TRBD2 (6 bases). Trimming removed 6 bases at V and 10 bases at J, with 19 bases between. The CDR3 runs 14 residues. CDR1 and CDR2 from the germline V gene are MNHEY and SMNVEV (reference sequence). CDR3 sequence (DNA): TGTGCCAGCAGCCCGGGACTGGCGGCGAGGGAGCAGTTCTTC. Translating gives CASSPGLAAREQFF.

This clone has only a few counts. This sequence joins TRBV24-1 and TRBJ2-3; 9 bases match TRBD2. The junction had 11 bases not matched to a gene; V was cut back by 5 bases and J by 3 bases. Germline-derived CDR1 and CDR2 are KGHDR and SFDVKD. The CDR3 has 17 residues. The CDR3 reads CATSALSGRGSTDTQYF. DNA of the CDR3: TGTGCCACCAGTGCTCTTAGCGGGAGAGGGAGTACAGATACGCAGTATTTT.

The CDR3 here is CASSVGPTEGGYEQYF. The CDR3 region has the DNA TGTGCCAGCAGCGTAGGGCCGACAGAGGGAGGGTACGAGCAGTACTTC. The rearrangement uses TRBV9 and TRBJ2-7, with 7 bases fitting TRBD2. CDR1 and CDR2 (germline): SGDLS, YYNGEE. The CDR3 is 16 residues long. Trimming at V came to 0 bases and at J to 4 bases, leaving 10 bases not matched to a gene.

This chain joins TRBV12-3 or TRBV12-4 and TRBJ1-1; D perhaps matches TRBD1 (5 bases). The CDR3 covers 12 residues. Trimming removed 3 bases from V and 11 bases from J, with 13 bases in between. CDR3 in DNA: TGTGCCAGCAGTTTGGGGCCGACTGGGGCTTTCTTT. The encoded protein is CASSLGPTGAFF.

The chain is built from TRBV6-4 and TRBJ2-2; maybe TRBD1 (6 bases). The germline V and J ends were trimmed by 6 bases and 8 bases, with 16 bases remaining between them. This CDR3 region has 14 residues. The germline gives CDR1 MRHNA, CDR2 SNTAGT. Here the CDR3 DNA reads TGTGCCAGCAGAAGTGACAGGTTGAATGGGGAGCTGTTTTTT. Its translation: CASRSDRLNGELFF.

The CDR3 DNA follows: TGTGCCAGCATGGGAGGGATCTCCTACAATGAGCAGTTCTTC. It codes for CASMGGISYNEQFF. The chain uses TRBV28 and TRBJ2-1, with 7 bases lining up with TRBD2. The CDR3 extends over 14 amino acids. V was pared by 7 bases and J by 0 bases, with 3 bases of the junction left unmatched. The germline V gene encodes CDR1 MDHEN and CDR2 SYDVKM.

This clone was seen just once. This chain uses TRBV6-2 or TRBV6-3 with TRBJ2-7; 10 bases are shared with TRBD1. CDR3 size: 16 residues. Trimming removed 2 bases from V and 4 bases from J; junction bases left unmatched: 8. Germline CDR1 reads MNHEY; CDR2 reads SVGEGT. The CDR3 DNA reads as TGTGCCAGCAGTTACGGGGGGACAGGGGTAACGTACGAGCAGTACTTC. Translated: CASSYGGTGVTYEQYF.

This sequence joins TRBV9 and TRBJ2-7; 8 nucleotides match TRBD1. The germline CDR1 and CDR2 sequences are SGDLS and YYNGEE. Trimming cost V 3 bases and J 0 bases; bases outside gene matches: 5. The CDR3 runs 15 residues. The CDR3 region has the DNA TGTGCCAGCAGCGAGAGGGGACAGGACTCCTACGAGCAGTACTTC. Protein: CASSERGQDSYEQYF.

A few counts support this clone. The CDR3 DNA reads as TGTGCCAGCAGACCTACCGGGACAGGGAACGAGCAGTACTTC. Encoded protein: CASRPTGTGNEQYF. The chain employs TRBV7-2 and TRBJ2-7; 9 bases align to TRBD1. Trimming at V came to 6 bases and at J to 5 bases, leaving 8 bases not matched to a gene. This CDR3 comprises 14 residues. Germline V lookup: CDR1 SGHTA, CDR2 FQGNSA.

The chain carries TRBV28 and TRBJ1-4; 9 nucleotides match TRBD1. This CDR3 is built from 16 residues. The V gene's germline CDR1 is MDHEN and CDR2 SYDVKM. Trimming took 5 bases from V and 5 from J; bases not matched to a gene: 9. The CDR3 DNA follows: TGTGCCAGCAGTACACTCCCGGGACAGGGAAATGAAAAACTGTTTTTT. The encoded protein is CASSTLPGQGNEKLFF.

V and J are TRBV5-1 and TRBJ1-3; D unclear. V gave up 0 bases and J gave up 0 bases, with 10 bases separating them. This CDR3 has 16 residues. Germline V gene lookup returns CDR1 SGHRS and CDR2 YFSETQ. CDR3: CASSLAAGSSGNTIYF. The CDR3 nucleotides are TGCGCCAGCAGCTTGGCGGCGGGGTCCTCTGGAAACACCATATATTTT. The full variable domain, rest sourced from reference TRBV5-1 and TRBJ1-3, is KAGVTQTPRYLIKTRGQQVTLSCSPISGHRSVSWYQQTPGQGLQFLFEYFSETQRNKGNFPGRFSGRQFSNSRSEMNVSTLELGDSALYLCASSLAAGSSGNTIYFGEGSWLTVV.

The gene calls are TRBV6-6 and TRBJ2-3; 7 positions match TRBD1. V shed 3 bases and J 4 bases; nucleotides not matched to a gene: 7. Germline CDR1 reads MNHNY; CDR2 reads SVGAGI (reference sequence). The CDR3 has 15 residues. CDR3 bases: TGTGCCAGCAGTTATTCCACAGGGGCGGCAGATACGCAGTATTTT. Translation gives CASSYSTGAADTQYF.

The V gene is TRBV5-1, the J gene TRBJ1-1; perhaps TRBD1 as D (6 bases). The V end lost 1 base, the J end lost 1 base, and 8 bases lay between the germline ends. The germline gives CDR1 SGHRS, CDR2 YFSETQ. The CDR3 covers 14 residues. This CDR3 is CASSLLQGNTEAFF. The CDR3 nucleotides read TGCGCCAGCAGCTTGTTACAGGGGAACACTGAAGCTTTCTTT. Combining the CDR3 with reference TRBV5-1 and TRBJ1-1 gives the whole variable domain KAGVTQTPRYLIKTRGQQVTLSCSPISGHRSVSWYQQTPGQGLQFLFEYFSETQRNKGNFPGRFSGRQFSNSRSEMNVSTLELGDSALYLCASSLLQGNTEAFFGQGTRLTVV.

This chain uses TRBV9 with TRBJ2-4, with TRBD1 as a possible D gene (5 bases). The CDR3 has 16 residues. V lost 3 bases and J lost 1, with 14 bases in between. In germline, CDR1 is SGDLS, CDR2 YYNGEE. The CDR3 spells CASSDPPAGAKNIQYF. DNA of the CDR3: TGTGCCAGCAGCGACCCCCCGGCAGGGGCCAAAAACATTCAGTACTTC.